The 12 T cell receptor beta chains in this list originate from one sample, sequenced in a study of PD-1 blockade in classical Hodgkin lymphoma. Profiled with immunoSEQ multiplex PCR; TCRdb holds only in-frame clones, not every one. The repertoire holds tens of thousands of clones, with less than 75% as singletons. Autologous stem cell transplantation was followed by relapse in every patient, and brentuximab vedotin exposure varied. Sequencing used peripheral blood mononuclear cells (PBMCs), obtained before the second cycle of nivolumab. Source of these receptors: a human donor with classical Hodgkin lymphoma.

The V and J genes are TRBV6-6 and TRBJ1-3; TRBD1 aligns across 9 bases. This CDR3 spans 15 amino acids. V gave up 5 bases and J gave up 2 bases; unmatched junction bases: 4. Germline CDR1 and CDR2: MNHNY and SVGAGI (reference sequence). The CDR3 protein is CASSIGDRAGNTIYF. The CDR3 DNA sequence: TGTGCCAGCAGTATAGGGGACAGGGCTGGAAACACCATATATTTT.

V is TRBV28 and J is TRBJ1-2; maybe TRBD1 (5 bases). The CDR3 contains 17 residues. Trimming cost V 2 bases and J 8 bases, with 24 bases left between them. Germline CDR1 MDHEN, CDR2 SYDVKM. CDR3 DNA sequence: TGTGCCAGCAGTTTAGCTCCGGGGGTAGGACTGTCTGGGGGCTACACCTTC. Translated: CASSLAPGVGLSGGYTF.

V usage is TRBV7-3 and J usage is TRBJ2-1, with D possibly being TRBD1 or TRBD2 (6 bases each). The V and J ends lost 5 bases and 8 bases respectively, with 16 bases between them. Germline V gene lookup returns CDR1 SGHTA and CDR2 FQGTGA. The CDR3 has 14 residues. CDR3 DNA sequence: TGTGCCAGCAGCCCCGGGGGCTCGGGGCATGAGCAGTTCTTC. Its translation is CASSPGGSGHEQFF.

The rearrangement links TRBV9 to TRBJ2-5; D uncertain. Trimming took 0 bases from V and 2 from J, leaving 14 bases between them. The CDR3 consists of 16 residues. Germline V gene lookup returns CDR1 SGDLS and CDR2 YYNGEE. The CDR3 sequence is CASSVDPGRRQETQYF. Written as DNA, the CDR3 is TGTGCCAGCAGCGTAGACCCGGGTCGAAGACAAGAGACCCAGTACTTC. The variable domain in full, completed from reference TRBV9 and TRBJ2-5, reads DSGVTQTPKHLITATGQRVTLRCSPRSGDLSVYWYQQSLDQGLQFLIQYYNGEERAKGNILERFSAQQFPDLHSELNLSSLELGDSALYFCASSVDPGRRQETQYFGPGTRLLVL.

The chain employs TRBV19 and TRBJ1-2; the D is unclear. The CDR3 consists of 12 residues. The V and J ends lost 1 base and 8 bases respectively, with 8 bases between them. Germline V lookup: CDR1 LNHDA, CDR2 SQIVND (reference sequence). CDR3 sequence (DNA): TGTGCCAGTAGTATAGCCCCTGGGGGCTACACCTTC. Its protein product is CASSIAPGGYTF.

The chain links TRBV19 to TRBJ2-2, with TRBD2 matching 8 bases. The junction had 3 bases not matched to a gene; V was cut back by 3 bases and J by 6 bases. Per the germline V gene, CDR1 is LNHDA and CDR2 is SQIVND (reference sequence). The CDR3 runs 14 residues. Here the CDR3 DNA reads TGTGCCAGTAGTATTGCGGGGGGCCCCGGGGAGCTGTTTTTT. Amino acid sequence: CASSIAGGPGELFF.

This clone was found a few times. This chain connects TRBV19 to TRBJ2-5; D possibly corresponds to TRBD1 (6 bases). CDR1 and CDR2 (germline): LNHDA, SQIVND (reference sequence). Trimming left V 7 bases short and J 4 bases short, with 13 bases between. This CDR3 has 13 amino acids. The CDR3 reads CASTWGQGETQYF. As DNA, the CDR3 is TGTGCCAGTACCTGGGGGCAGGGAGAGACCCAGTACTTC. Variable domain in full (rest from reference TRBV19 and TRBJ2-5): DGGITQSPKYLFRKEGQNVTLSCEQNLNHDAMYWYRQDPGQGLRLIYYSQIVNDFQKGDIAEGYSVSREKKESFPLTVTSAQKNPTAFYLCASTWGQGETQYFGPGTRLLVL.

There are a few counts of this clone. The chain couples TRBV13 to TRBJ2-3; 7 nucleotides align to TRBD1. The CDR3 is 15 residues long. CDR1 and CDR2 from the germline V gene are PRHDT and FYEKMQ (reference sequence). V shed 3 bases, J shed 1 base, and the junction held 4 bases outside the gene matches. CDR3 nucleotides: TGTGCCAGCAGCTTCCTAGGACAGGGCACAGATACGCAGTATTTT. Encoded protein: CASSFLGQGTDTQYF.

The CDR3 nucleotides are TGTGCCACCAGCAGAGATATAGGTTACGAGCAGTACGTC. The encoded protein is CATSRDIGYEQYV. The rearrangement uses TRBV15 and TRBJ2-7; D is undetermined. The CDR3 spans 13 residues. Germline V gene lookup returns CDR1 LNHNV and CDR2 YYDKDF (reference sequence). The V and J ends lost 0 bases and 4 bases respectively, with 7 bases between them.

The chain recombines TRBV30 with TRBJ2-5, with D maybe TRBD1 (5 bases). This CDR3 has 13 amino acids. The V gene's germline CDR1 is GTSNPN and CDR2 SVGIG (reference sequence). Trimming removed 1 base at V and 7 bases at J, with 13 bases between. CDR3: CAWSGSGSGTQYF. The CDR3 DNA is TGTGCCTGGAGTGGGTCAGGGTCCGGGACCCAGTACTTC.

On this clone: A junction end diverges from the germline sequence, so it may reflect a read error. V gene TRBV5-1 combines with J gene TRBJ1-2, with 7 bases that match TRBD1. Germline-derived CDR1 and CDR2 are SGHRS and YFSETQ. The CDR3 extends over 15 amino acids. CDR3: CASSLEGGQERGYTF. As DNA, the CDR3 is TGCGCCAGCAGTTTGGAAGGGGGCCAAGAGCGGGGCTACACCTTC.

Concerning this clone: The same CDR3 also results from other DNA sequences found in this sample. The CDR3 nucleotides read TGCGCCAGCAGCCAAGTGTTGGGCAGTGACACCGGGGAGCTGTTTTTT. It yields the protein CASSQVLGSDTGELFF. V is TRBV4-3 and J is TRBJ2-2; D is undetermined. The CDR3 covers 16 residues. V lost 1 base, J lost 3 bases, and 12 bases lay in between. Germline V lookup: CDR1 LGHNA, CDR2 YSLEER.